Below, 15 T cell receptor beta chains from the same sample are listed, as sequenced in a study of tumor-infiltrating lymphocytes in primary liver carcinoma (TCRdb year 2017). These reads were obtained on an Illumina HiSeq 2500. A constant-region primer and ProtoScript II reverse transcriptase were used to reverse-transcribe TCRbeta-specific cDNA from about 0.55 ug total RNA. Three nested multiplex PCR rounds, following a slightly modified ARM-PCR procedure, were used to build the TCRbeta libraries. Multiplex TRBV1-TRBV30 forward primers and a Cbeta reverse primer were used in the first two PCR rounds, each of which was run for approximately 9 cycles. TCRdb reran the public reads through fastp at Q25 and MiXCR, keeping productive beta chains. One record per CDR3 amino acid sequence lists the most common genes and DNA. Here the sample has 75,000 to 80,000 distinct CDR3 sequences; approximately 62% occur a single time. The top ten clones comprise approximately 26% of the sample.

Without any cell sorting, total RNA and DNA were extracted together from around 18-30 mg of bulk tissue using the AllPrep DNA/RNA mini kit. Specimen: tumor-adjacent normal liver tissue. These receptors were taken from a man between 40 and 49 years old with primary liver carcinoma and hepatitis B virus infection.

The sample holds a few counts of this clonotype. In DNA form, the CDR3 reads TGCAGCGCCCTACCAGACCTGAACACTGAAGCTTTCTTT. Residues: CSALPDLNTEAFF. The chain couples TRBV29-1 to TRBJ1-1; D is uncertain. The CDR3 contains 13 residues. V was clipped by 7 bases and J by 0 bases, with 12 bases between them. Looked up from germline, CDR1 is SQVTM and CDR2 is ANQGSEA.

Worth noting for this clonotype: This may arise from a read error, as a much more abundant clone is one base away. The V gene is TRBV7-9, the J gene TRBJ1-1; a possible D gene is TRBD1 (5 bases). The CDR3 spans 15 residues. Germline V gene sequence: CDR1 SEHNR, CDR2 FQNEAQ (reference sequence). The CDR3 region has the DNA TGTACCAACGCAGTGTGGGGGGACCCCAACACTGAAGCTTTCTTT. Its translation is CTNAVWGDPNTEAFF.

As concerns this clonotype: A much larger clone differs from this one at a single base, so this may be a read error. The V and J genes are TRBV5-1 and TRBJ2-5, with D tentatively TRBD2 (7 bases). Matching the DNA end better, TRBJ2-1 makes the J call doubtful. Per germline, CDR1 SGHRS and CDR2 YFSETQ. This CDR3 is 14 amino acids long. The CDR3 DNA reads as TGCGCCAGCAGCCAGTGGGGGGGCCAAGAGACCCAGTTCTTC. Its protein product is CASSQWGGQETQFF.

The rearrangement links TRBV29-1 to TRBJ2-3; D might be TRBD1 (6 bases). The V end lost 5 bases, the J end lost 2 bases, and 11 bases lay between the germline ends. CDR3 length equals 13 residues. CDR1 is SQVTM and CDR2 is ANQGSEA in the germline V gene. CDR3 DNA: TGCAGCGTTACTGACAGGCTCACAGATACGCAGTATTTT. Translating it yields CSVTDRLTDTQYF.

A note on this clonotype: A much larger clone differs from this one at a single base, so this may be a read error. This rearrangement joins TRBV6-1 to TRBJ2-2; possible D gene TRBD2, 5 bases. Trimming shortened V by 4 bases and J by 4 bases, and 10 bases separated the two germline ends. This CDR3 contains 14 residues. The V gene's germline CDR1 is MNHNS and CDR2 SASEGT. The CDR3 coding sequence is TGTGCCAGCAGTGGGATAGCGATCACCGGGGAGCTGTTTTTT. Translation: CASSGIAITGELFF.

Concerning this clonotype itself: Compared with germline, one end of the junction differs, possibly owing to a read error. The rearrangement uses TRBV11-2 and TRBJ2-1; D possibly corresponds to TRBD2 (6 bases). This CDR3 region has 17 residues. The V gene's germline CDR1 is SGHAT and CDR2 FQNNGV. The CDR3 nucleotides read TGTGCCAGCACCTTAGCCCCCCCTGGACTACTTTACATTGAGCAGTTCTTC. This sequence encodes CASTLAPPGLLYIEQFF. Together with reference TRBV11-2 and TRBJ2-1, the CDR3 gives the full variable domain: EAGVAQSPRYKIIEKRQSVAFWCNPISGHATLYWYQQILGQGPKLLIQFQNNGVVDDSQLPKDRFSAERLKGVDSTLKIQPAKLEDSAVYLCASTLAPPGLLYIEQFFGPGTRLTVL.

Worth noting for this clonotype: Lacking the conserved final phenylalanine or tryptophan, this CDR3 likely reflects a read error. V usage is TRBV12-3 or TRBV12-4 and J usage is TRBJ2-7; possibly TRBD2 for D (5 bases). This CDR3 has 12 residues. V lost 4 bases and J 5 bases, leaving 9 bases between the germline ends. In nucleotides, the CDR3 is TGTGCCAGCAGTTCGGACGGGGACGAGCAGTACTAC. Translating it yields CASSSDGDEQYY.

Concerning this clonotype: At one end the junction does not follow the germline gene, possibly because of a read error. The rearrangement joins TRBV20-1 to TRBJ1-1; no definite D call. CDR3 length: 14 residues. Germline V gene sequence: CDR1 DFQATT, CDR2 SNEGSKA (reference sequence). CDR3: CSGLTRALNTEAFF. The CDR3 nucleotides are TGTAGTGGCCTAACGAGAGCTTTGAACACTGAAGCTTTCTTT.

In regard to this clonotype: This may stem from a read error, because a much larger clone lies one nucleotide away. This sequence joins TRBV28 and TRBJ2-7; 7 bases map to TRBD2. Germline-derived CDR1 and CDR2 are MDHEN and SYDVKM. This CDR3 spans 15 amino acids. The V and J ends lost 4 bases and 4 bases, in that order; junction bases with no gene match: 10. CDR3 in amino acids: CASSSLVGGAYEQYF. Here the CDR3 DNA reads TGTGCCAGCAGTTCGTTAGTGGGAGGGGCGTACGAGCAGTACTTC.

The chain links TRBV7-2 to TRBJ2-7, with 8 bases lining up with TRBD1. Germline values: CDR1 SGHTA, CDR2 FQGNSA. With V trimmed by 3 bases and J by 4 bases, 8 bases remained unmatched. The CDR3 extends over 15 amino acids. The DNA of the CDR3 is TGTGCCAGCAGCTTGCCGGGACAGGTGGCATACGAGCAGTACTTC. Translated: CASSLPGQVAYEQYF.

In regard to this clonotype: An end of the junction does not agree with germline; a read error may underlie this. This CDR3 is CASNLGPWREDADTQYF. CDR3 in DNA: TGTGCCAGCAACTTAGGGCCGTGGCGGGAGGATGCAGATACGCAGTATTTT. This chain connects TRBV11-2 to TRBJ2-3, with 8 bases that match TRBD2. CDR3 length: 17 amino acids. Germline V gene data show CDR1 as SGHAT and CDR2 as FQNNGV.

With respect to this clonotype: This clone may be a read error of a much larger clone one base away. This chain links TRBV28 with TRBJ1-2; possible D gene TRBD1, 6 bases. Germline CDR1 reads MDHEN; CDR2 reads SYDVKM. The CDR3 consists of 15 residues. The CDR3 loop reads CASRGAGAEDYDYTF. The CDR3 DNA reads as TGTGCCAGCAGGGGGGCAGGGGCTGAAGACTATGACTACACCTTC.

Of note for this clonotype: A much larger clone differs from this one at a single base, so this may be a read error. This chain connects TRBV10-3 to TRBJ2-7; 9 nucleotides match TRBD1. Germline V gene data show CDR1 as ENHRY and CDR2 as SYGVKD. J lost 2 bases, V lost 3 bases, and 17 bases had no gene match. The CDR3 spans 19 residues. CDR3: CAISDSRNRGPGAPYEQYF. CDR3 nucleotides: TGTGCCATCAGTGATTCAAGGAACAGGGGGCCAGGGGCCCCCTACGAGCAGTACTTC.

Turning to this clonotype: The CDR3 does not close with the conserved phenylalanine or tryptophan, likely indicating a read error. The V gene is TRBV4-3, the J gene TRBJ2-7; 9 nucleotides align to TRBD2. Germline-derived CDR1 and CDR2 are LGHNA and YSLEER. This CDR3 region has 16 residues. CDR3 protein: CASNQVISGRSYEQYL. Here the CDR3 DNA reads TGCGCCAGCAACCAAGTCATAAGCGGGAGGAGTTACGAGCAGTACCTC.

About this clonotype: At one end, the junction sequence differs from germline, possibly due to a read error. The chain uses TRBV5-4 and TRBJ1-6; D unclear. The CDR3 runs 14 residues. Germline values: CDR1 SGHNT, CDR2 YYREEE (reference sequence). CDR3 in amino acids: CASSLAGGYSTLHF. CDR3 nucleotides: TGTGCCAGCAGCTTGGCGGGAGGCTATTCAACCCTCCACTTC.